This paragraph reports one T cell receptor beta chain. The antigen remains unidentified. The sample comes from a study of cytotoxic CD8 clonotypes in ibrutinib-treated CLL. Study-wide points: With treatment, public clonotypes, which were uncommon, either contracted or remained stable. At the start, clonality exceeded age-matched healthy donors and followed circulating CD8+ T-cell counts. The clonality went up when patients responded to ibrutinib and dropped back toward baseline at progression.

Deep sequencing aimed at 1 in 200,000 to 1 in 1 million T cells' resolution. Measured with immunoSEQ multiplex PCR; TCRdb has only the in-frame clones, and not every one. The repertoire holds about 21,000 clones, with approximately 69% as singletons. This material consisted of PBMCs, taken before ibrutinib treatment. The origin of this receptor is a human donor with chronic lymphocytic leukemia.

The CDR3 DNA is TGTGCCAGCAGTGAACAGGGGAACACTGAAGCTTTCTTT. This codes for CASSEQGNTEAFF. V usage is TRBV6-4 and J usage is TRBJ1-1; possibly TRBD1 for D (6 bases). The CDR3 runs to 13 residues. Germline CDR1 reads MRHNA; CDR2 reads SNTAGT. V lost 3 bases, J lost 1 base, and 6 bases lay in between.